One sample yielded the 5 T cell receptor beta chains listed below, sequenced in a study of T cells in Graves' hyperthyroidism and ophthalmopathy. From RNA transcripts, TCR beta CDR3 regions were amplified. TCR CDR3 regions were first amplified by RT-PCR with HTBI primers. TCRdb reprocessed the multiplex PCR reads with MiXCR, giving one entry per CDR3 protein. The table records 94,000 or so distinct CDR3 sequences, about half of them present only once. The specimen was blood. The receptors were gathered from a woman aged 40 to 49 with Graves' hyperthyroidism.

The rearrangement joins TRBV15 to TRBJ1-5; TRBD1 matches 7 bases. The germline gives CDR1 LNHNV, CDR2 YYDKDF (reference sequence). V trimming: 3 bases; J trimming: 0 bases; junction bases outside the gene matches: 2. The CDR3 is made up of 15 amino acids. CDR3 nucleotides: TGTGCCACCAGCAGTTGGGACAGTAGCAATCAGCCCCAGCATTTT. This sequence encodes CATSSWDSSNQPQHF. The full variable domain, completed using reference TRBV15 and TRBJ1-5, is DAMVIQNPRYQVTQFGKPVTLSCSQTLNHNVMYWYQQKSSQAPKLLFHYYDKDFNNEADTPDNFQSRRPNTSFCFLDIRSPGLGDTAMYLCATSSWDSSNQPQHFGDGTRLSIL.

This clonotype was detected ten times or more. This chain joins TRBV7-9 and TRBJ1-1; D unresolved. This CDR3 contains 16 residues. The germline V gene encodes CDR1 SEHNR and CDR2 FQNEAQ (reference sequence). Trimming cost V 4 bases and J 1 base, with 16 bases left between them. CDR3 loop: CASSYRAHGENTEAFF. The CDR3 DNA follows: TGTGCCAGCAGCTACCGGGCCCATGGAGAGAACACTGAAGCTTTCTTT.

CDR3 in DNA: TGCGCCAGCAGCCAAGATCCATTGGGGACTAATCAGCCCCAGCATTTT. Translation gives CASSQDPLGTNQPQHF. The chain recombines TRBV4-1 with TRBJ1-5; TRBD1 is a possible D gene (5 bases). CDR1 is MGHRA, CDR2 YSYEKL, per germline. This CDR3 region has 16 residues. Trimming took 0 bases from V and 4 from J, leaving 13 bases between them.

This clonotype was counted at least ten times. This rearrangement joins TRBV29-1 to TRBJ2-2, with D possibly matching TRBD2 (5 bases). With 5 bases removed from V and 2 bases from J, the gap between germline ends came to 9 bases. Germline lookup yields CDR1 SQVTM and CDR2 ANQGSEA. The CDR3 contains 13 residues. The CDR3 reads CSVSSGNTGELFF. The DNA of the CDR3 is TGCAGCGTTTCGAGCGGTAACACCGGGGAGCTGTTTTTT.

The chain employs TRBV5-1 and TRBJ2-2; 10 bases agree with TRBD2. CDR1 SGHRS and CDR2 YFSETQ come from the germline V gene. V dropped 6 bases and J dropped 6; count of bases not matched to a gene: 14. This CDR3 spans 17 amino acids. DNA of the CDR3: TGCGCCAGCAACCAGGGGTGGACTAGCGGAAAACCCGGGGAGCTGTTTTTT. Its translation: CASNQGWTSGKPGELFF.